The 30 T cell receptor beta chains below were found in one sample sequenced in a study of blood T cells in healthy people across ages. It was with a sample-barcoded 5' primer and a J-beta primer mix that a second PCR of roughly 7 to 12 cycles was run. TCRdb re-derived calls from the 5' RACE reads in MiXCR, one entry per CDR3 protein. In the table there are about 1,500,000 distinct CDR3 sequences, 40% to 50% of which are singletons. The sample taken for sequencing was blood. These receptors were collected from a woman younger than 30 in good health.

This chain links TRBV28 with TRBJ2-7; TRBD1 aligns across 8 bases. Germline V gives CDR1 MDHEN, CDR2 SYDVKM. Losses at the gene ends were 1 base for V and 3 bases for J; bases not matched to a gene: 8. The CDR3 spans 16 residues. CDR3 in amino acids: CASSLSDREVSYEQYF. Here the CDR3 DNA reads TGTGCCAGCAGTTTATCGGACAGGGAGGTTAGCTACGAGCAGTACTTC. Complete variable domain (other parts from reference TRBV28 and TRBJ2-7): DVKVTQSSRYLVKRTGEKVFLECVQDMDHENMFWYRQDPGLGLRLIYFSYDVKMKEKGDIPEGYSVSREKKERFSLILESASTNQTSMYLCASSLSDREVSYEQYFGPGTRLTVT.

The chain employs TRBV28 and TRBJ2-5; D is ambiguous. The CDR3 has 12 amino acids. CDR1 is MDHEN, CDR2 SYDVKM, per germline. Deletions cut 2 bases from V and 11 bases from J, with 12 bases between. The CDR3 protein is CASSLVGLDQYF. The CDR3 DNA reads as TGTGCCAGCAGTTTAGTGGGGTTAGATCAGTACTTC.

The chain is built from TRBV7-2 and TRBJ2-1; TRBD2 agrees at 8 bases. V was clipped by 8 bases and J by 5 bases; unmatched bases: 5. Germline V lookup: CDR1 SGHTA, CDR2 FQGNSA. CDR3 size: 13 residues. The CDR3 is CASRRGVNNEQFF. The CDR3 nucleotides read TGTGCCAGCCGGCGGGGGGTCAACAATGAGCAGTTCTTC.

The chain links TRBV20-1 to TRBJ2-3, with 9 nucleotides matching TRBD2. Trimming at V came to 6 bases and at J to 3 bases, leaving 7 bases not matched to a gene. CDR1 is DFQATT and CDR2 is SNEGSKA in the germline V gene (reference sequence). The CDR3 has 14 residues. Here the CDR3 reads CSAIAGASTDTQYF. CDR3 bases: TGCAGTGCGATAGCGGGGGCGTCAACAGATACGCAGTATTTT.

This chain links TRBV10-3 with TRBJ1-2; D is perhaps TRBD1 (6 bases). Germline loops: CDR1 ENHRY, CDR2 SYGVKD. Between the trimmed V and J ends, which lost 5 bases and 6 bases, there was a span of 19 bases. The CDR3 runs to 15 residues. CDR3 region: CAISHSGASSDGYTF. CDR3 sequence (DNA): TGTGCCATCAGTCACTCGGGGGCCAGTAGCGATGGCTACACCTTC.

This clonotype showed up just a few times. The chain uses TRBV9 and TRBJ2-3, with 13 bases lining up with TRBD2. The CDR3 is made up of 16 amino acids. With V trimmed by 0 bases and J by 4 bases, 2 bases remained unmatched. CDR1 and CDR2 (germline): SGDLS, YYNGEE. CDR3 sequence: CASSVGTSGGSDTQYF. CDR3 bases: TGTGCCAGCAGCGTAGGGACTAGCGGGGGTTCAGATACGCAGTATTTT.

The chain links TRBV12-3 or TRBV12-4 to TRBJ2-3, with D perhaps being TRBD1 or TRBD2 (5 bases each). The CDR3 is 14 amino acids. The V and J ends lost 5 bases and 2 bases respectively, with 11 bases between them. CDR3 coding DNA: TGTGCCAGCAGTCTGGGACCGCACACAGATACGCAGTATTTT. It is translated as CASSLGPHTDTQYF.

This clonotype has more than one count but fewer than ten. Sequence at one end of the junction differs from germline and may be a read error. The CDR3 region is CASSPQGQGMAEQFF. The CDR3 DNA is TGTGCTAGCAGCCCCCAGGGACAGGGAATGGCTGAGCAGTTCTTC. This chain links TRBV7-7 with TRBJ2-1; 9 positions match TRBD1. CDR3 length: 15 amino acids. Looked up from germline, CDR1 is SSHAT and CDR2 is FNYEAQ (reference sequence).

This clonotype was counted only a few times. V and J are TRBV2 and TRBJ1-1; D remains unclear. Trimming stripped 7 bases from V and 1 base from J, with 13 bases between. Germline V gene data show CDR1 as SNHLY and CDR2 as FYNNEI. There are 14 residues in the CDR3. CDR3 coding DNA: TGTGCCAGCATCGAGGGAATCCCGAACACTGAAGCTTTCTTT. Translating gives CASIEGIPNTEAFF.

Ten or more counts support this clonotype. The germline gene is not matched at one end of the junction; a read error may be the cause. The rearrangement joins TRBV3-1 to TRBJ1-1; D not certain. This CDR3 region has 11 residues. Germline V gene data show CDR1 as LGHDT and CDR2 as YNNKEL (reference sequence). CDR3 sequence: CASSANTEAFF. The DNA for the CDR3 is TGCGCCAGCAGCGCAAATACTGAAGCTTTCTTT. Supplemented by reference TRBV3-1 and TRBJ1-1, the full variable domain reads DTAVSQTPKYLVTQMGNDKSIKCEQNLGHDTMYWYKQDSKKFLKIMFSYNNKELIINETVPNRFSPKSPDKAHLNLHINSLELGDSAVYFCASSANTEAFFGQGTRLTVV.

This chain joins TRBV9 and TRBJ2-6, with a possible D match to TRBD1 (7 bases). V lost 0 bases and J lost 0, with 22 bases in between. The CDR3 sequence is 21 residues long. Germline V gives CDR1 SGDLS, CDR2 YYNGEE. CDR3 nucleotides: TGTGCCAGCAGCGTAGAGTCAACCGCTCAGGGGGGCGCCTCTGGGGCCAACGTCCTGACTTTC. Encoded protein: CASSVESTAQGGASGANVLTF. The full variable domain, in which reference TRBV9 and TRBJ2-6 provide the parts outside the CDR3, is DSGVTQTPKHLITATGQRVTLRCSPRSGDLSVYWYQQSLDQGLQFLIQYYNGEERAKGNILERFSAQQFPDLHSELNLSSLELGDSALYFCASSVESTAQGGASGANVLTFGAGSRLTVL.

V and J are TRBV5-6 and TRBJ2-7; the match to TRBD1 covers 9 bases. Germline lookup yields CDR1 SGHDT and CDR2 YYEEEE. V dropped 3 bases and J dropped 1; count of bases not matched to a gene: 11. The length of the CDR3 is 17 residues. The chain's CDR3 is CASSSDPGTGKSYEQYF. The CDR3 DNA reads TGTGCCAGCAGCTCGGACCCCGGGACAGGGAAATCCTACGAGCAGTACTTC.

This clonotype appeared many times. This chain connects TRBV21-1 to TRBJ2-3; the table's TRBD2 call for D was not verified on the DNA. TRBV21-1 is reported as a pseudogene. The CDR3 is 16 amino acids. The CDR3, as DNA: TGTGCCAGCAGCAAAGAGGTGCGGGGGGCCCGGGGTACGCAGTATTTT. It yields the protein CASSKEVRGARGTQYF.

The chain recombines TRBV12-5 with TRBJ2-1; possibly TRBD2 for D (5 bases). The length of the CDR3 is 15 residues. The V end lost 1 base, the J end lost 8 bases, and 15 bases lay between the germline ends. Per germline, CDR1 LGHNT and CDR2 FRNRAP. CDR3 nucleotide sequence: TGTGCTAGTGGTTTGGGGACTCCCCAGTCCGATGAGCAGTTCTTC. Its translation: CASGLGTPQSDEQFF.

The V gene is TRBV2, the J gene TRBJ1-2, with D maybe TRBD1 (5 bases). The CDR3 consists of 15 residues. Germline CDR1 is SNHLY and CDR2 is FYNNEI. V was trimmed by 2 bases and J by 4 bases, leaving 14 bases between them. The CDR3 protein is CASSEKVQAFYGYTF. The CDR3 DNA is TGTGCCAGCAGTGAAAAGGTACAGGCCTTCTATGGCTACACCTTC.

There are a few counts of this clonotype. The chain recombines TRBV4-2 with TRBJ2-5; D assignment may be TRBD1 or TRBD2 (5 bases each). The J call may be mistaken, given a closer DNA end match to TRBJ2-7. The CDR3 runs 15 residues. Germline V gene data show CDR1 as LGHNA and CDR2 as YNFKEQ. The CDR3 nucleotides read TGTGCCAGCAGCCAAGAACCGGGGATGGGACACGAGCAGTACTTC. This encodes CASSQEPGMGHEQYF.

The CDR3 region is CASSQAGTETGYTF. The CDR3 nucleotides read TGTGCCAGCAGCCAAGCTGGCACCGAGACTGGCTACACCTTC. The V and J genes are TRBV3-1 and TRBJ1-2; D gene unclear. CDR3 size: 14 residues. V was trimmed by 1 base and J by 7 bases, leaving 13 bases between them. Germline V gives CDR1 LGHDT, CDR2 YNNKEL (reference sequence).

The rearrangement joins TRBV5-1 to TRBJ2-3; 9 bases map to TRBD2. The CDR3 has 18 residues. The germline V gene encodes CDR1 SGHRS and CDR2 YFSETQ. The J segment lost 9 bases and the V segment lost 0 bases, leaving 17 bases of the junction unmatched. The CDR3 DNA reads TGCGCCAGCAGCTTGGGGCTTTCGGGACTAGCTGGGGAGGAAACGCAGTATTTT. As protein: CASSLGLSGLAGEETQYF. The whole variable domain, remainder taken from reference TRBV5-1 and TRBJ2-3, is KAGVTQTPRYLIKTRGQQVTLSCSPISGHRSVSWYQQTPGQGLQFLFEYFSETQRNKGNFPGRFSGRQFSNSRSEMNVSTLELGDSALYLCASSLGLSGLAGEETQYFGPGTRLTVL.

In its sample, this clonotype was seen a few times. The chain uses TRBV7-3 and TRBJ2-3; 11 bases map to TRBD2. The J segment lost 0 bases and the V segment lost 5 bases, leaving 13 bases of the junction unmatched. The germline V gene has CDR1 SGHTA and CDR2 FQGTGA. This CDR3 has 19 amino acids. CDR3 loop: CASSMVLAGVVGSTDTQYF. CDR3 nucleotide sequence: TGTGCCAGCAGCATGGTACTAGCGGGGGTCGTGGGTAGCACAGATACGCAGTATTTT.

This clonotype is a singleton in its sample. A read error is possible here, since a much larger clone lies one base away. The chain joins TRBV21-1 to TRBJ1-2; TRBD1 is the table's D call and was not checked against the DNA. TRBV21-1 is designated a pseudogene. The CDR3 extends over 13 amino acids. CDR3 in DNA: TGTGCCAGCAGTGAGGGACAGTACTCTGGCTACACCTTC. Its translation: CASSEGQYSGYTF.

The chain uses TRBV5-1 and TRBJ1-1, with D maybe TRBD1 (5 bases). The CDR3 is 16 residues long. Deletions cut 4 bases from V and 0 bases from J, with 16 bases between. The germline gives CDR1 SGHRS, CDR2 YFSETQ. CDR3: CASSPERDSMNTEAFF. The CDR3 nucleotides read TGCGCCAGCAGCCCCGAACGTGACAGCATGAACACTGAAGCTTTCTTT.

This chain links TRBV9 with TRBJ1-5, with D possibly being TRBD1 (5 bases). The germline gives CDR1 SGDLS, CDR2 YYNGEE. The length of the CDR3 is 14 residues. V was pared by 4 bases and J by 4 bases, with 12 bases between. CDR3 DNA: TGTGCCAGCAGCCACGGGGGAGTAAATCAGCCCCAGCATTTT. Amino acids: CASSHGGVNQPQHF.

A remark on this clonotype: One junction end does not reproduce the germline sequence, and a read error may be involved. The gene calls are TRBV12-3 or TRBV12-4 and TRBJ2-1; the D gene is possibly TRBD1 (6 bases). CDR3 length: 14 residues. The CDR3 DNA is TGTGCCAGCAGCCACGGGACACCCAACAATAAGCAGTTCTTC. Its translation is CASSHGTPNNKQFF.

This clonotype was detected only a few times. The chain carries TRBV4-1 and TRBJ2-1; 7 positions agree with TRBD1. V shed 3 bases and J 8 bases; nucleotides not matched to a gene: 16. Per germline, CDR1 MGHRA and CDR2 YSYEKL. This CDR3 region has 17 residues. The CDR3, as DNA: TGCGCCAGCAGCCACGACCCCCCCGGACAGGATCGGGATGAGCAGTTCTTC. This gives the protein CASSHDPPGQDRDEQFF.

This clonotype was counted a single time. This chain connects TRBV20-1 to TRBJ2-3; tentatively, D is TRBD1 (5 bases). Germline V gene lookup returns CDR1 DFQATT and CDR2 SNEGSKA (reference sequence). The CDR3 length is 15 residues. The V end lost 0 bases, the J end lost 0 bases, and 10 bases lay between the germline ends. CDR3 sequence reads: CSAREPAGSTDTQYF. The CDR3 bases are TGCAGTGCTAGAGAGCCGGCAGGGAGCACAGATACGCAGTATTTT.

The chain employs TRBV5-1 and TRBJ2-1, with TRBD1 as a possible D gene (6 bases). Between the trimmed V and J ends, which lost 2 bases and 1 base, there was a span of 22 bases. CDR1 is SGHRS and CDR2 is YFSETQ in the germline V gene. This CDR3 is 19 amino acids long. The CDR3 is CASSLSIRGARGSYNEQFF. The CDR3, as DNA: TGCGCCAGCAGCTTAAGTATCAGGGGCGCTCGAGGTTCCTACAATGAGCAGTTCTTC. Full variable domain (missing parts from reference TRBV5-1 and TRBJ2-1): KAGVTQTPRYLIKTRGQQVTLSCSPISGHRSVSWYQQTPGQGLQFLFEYFSETQRNKGNFPGRFSGRQFSNSRSEMNVSTLELGDSALYLCASSLSIRGARGSYNEQFFGPGTRLTVL.

The chain has TRBV20-1 and TRBJ2-7; possible D gene TRBD2, 6 bases. CDR1 DFQATT and CDR2 SNEGSKA come from the germline V gene (reference sequence). The CDR3 is 12 amino acids. V shed 6 bases and J shed 5 bases, with 14 bases lying between them. The CDR3 sequence is CSATHSGDEQYF. Here the CDR3 DNA reads TGCAGTGCAACACACTCGGGGGACGAGCAGTACTTC.

The chain is built from TRBV2 and TRBJ2-5, with a tentative D call TRBD2 (5 bases). Germline CDR1 is SNHLY and CDR2 is FYNNEI. V lost 2 bases and J 1 base, leaving 8 bases between the germline ends. The CDR3 totals 14 residues. In nucleotides, the CDR3 is TGTGCCAGCAGTGAAAGGGAGAGCCAAGAGACCCAGTACTTC. It yields the protein CASSERESQETQYF.

The chain is built from TRBV12-3 or TRBV12-4 and TRBJ2-1; D may match TRBD1 or TRBD2 (5 bases each). The CDR3 spans 11 residues. The V and J ends lost 7 bases and 12 bases respectively, with 13 bases between them. The CDR3 loop reads CASTQGEGQFF. The CDR3 DNA reads TGTGCCAGCACCCAGGGAGAAGGGCAGTTCTTC.

This clonotype occurred once. V and J are TRBV5-1 and TRBJ2-5, with TRBD1 identical over 9 bases. The CDR3 contains 13 residues. J was trimmed by 2 bases and V by 7 bases; bases with no gene match: 3. From germline, CDR1 is SGHRS and CDR2 YFSETQ. In DNA, the CDR3 is TGCGCCAGCCTAGGACAGGGGCAAGAGACCCAGTACTTC. Protein: CASLGQGQETQYF. The full variable domain, its missing parts supplied by reference TRBV5-1 and TRBJ2-5, is KAGVTQTPRYLIKTRGQQVTLSCSPISGHRSVSWYQQTPGQGLQFLFEYFSETQRNKGNFPGRFSGRQFSNSRSEMNVSTLELGDSALYLCASLGQGQETQYFGPGTRLLVL.